Shown below are 26 T cell receptor beta chains from a single sample sequenced in a study of blood T cell repertoires in COVID-19. Assay: immunoSEQ multiplex PCR; the TCRdb copy retains only in-frame clones and omits some. The table includes about 250,000 clones, 75% to 85% detected once. Material for sequencing was peripheral blood. All receptors derive from a human donor in a cohort sampled during active COVID-19.

The chain employs TRBV6-5 and TRBJ1-6; no firm D call. This CDR3 has 13 residues. CDR1 MNHEY and CDR2 SVGAGI come from the germline V gene. With 2 bases removed from V and 9 bases from J, the gap between germline ends came to 8 bases. CDR3 in DNA: TGTGCCAGCAGTTACGGGGAGACTTCACCCCTCCACTTT. This gives the protein CASSYGETSPLHF.

V is TRBV5-1 and J is TRBJ1-2; D might be TRBD1 (5 bases). This CDR3 is 14 amino acids long. Germline CDR1 and CDR2: SGHRS and YFSETQ. With 0 bases removed from V and 3 bases from J, the gap between germline ends came to 9 bases. The CDR3 bases are TGCGCCAGCAGCTTGGGGGGCGAGGACTATGGCTACACCTTC. Amino acids: CASSLGGEDYGYTF.

This clone was seen more than once but under ten times. The sample contains more than one DNA sequence encoding this CDR3. The chain uses TRBV7-3 and TRBJ2-5; the D gene is possibly TRBD1 (6 bases). V lost 1 base, J lost 5 bases, and 14 bases lay in between. The CDR3 contains 15 residues. CDR1 is SGHTA and CDR2 is FQGTGA in the germline V gene. The CDR3 DNA is TGTGCCAGCAGCTTAAGTCACAGGGAAGGCGAGACCCAGTACTTC. Amino acids: CASSLSHREGETQYF.

The chain carries TRBV6-6 and TRBJ2-7, with D possibly being TRBD1 (5 bases). The CDR3 is 10 amino acids. Germline V CDR1 and CDR2: MNHNY, SVGAGI (reference sequence). Trimming removed 6 bases at V and 6 bases at J, with 6 bases between. As DNA, the CDR3 is TGTGCCAGCAGCCAGGGCGAGCAGTACTTC. This gives the protein CASSQGEQYF.

The chain carries TRBV5-6 and TRBJ2-7; tentatively, D is TRBD2 (5 bases). V was cut by 4 bases and J by 3 bases, with 11 bases left in between. Germline CDR1 SGHDT, CDR2 YYEEEE. This CDR3 has 13 amino acids. The CDR3 loop is CASSRRGNYEQYF. In DNA form, the CDR3 reads TGTGCCAGCAGCCGGAGAGGGAACTACGAGCAGTACTTC.

The chain links TRBV10-3 to TRBJ1-5; D remains ambiguous. Germline lookup yields CDR1 ENHRY and CDR2 SYGVKD. This CDR3 region has 14 residues. V dropped 0 bases and J dropped 2 bases, with 5 bases sitting between them. The CDR3: CAISESGGNQPQHF. As DNA, the CDR3 is TGTGCCATCAGTGAGTCCGGGGGCAATCAGCCCCAGCATTTT.

This clone was picked up one time. The rearrangement joins TRBV7-6 to TRBJ1-4; D might be TRBD1 (5 bases). Trimming left V 5 bases short and J 8 bases short, with 15 bases between. This CDR3 contains 14 residues. Per the germline V gene, CDR1 is SGHVS and CDR2 is FNYEAQ. The CDR3 DNA is TGTGCCAGCAGCGAAGGGGCAGGGCGGGAAAAACTGTTTTTT. Its protein product is CASSEGAGREKLFF.

The chain joins TRBV18 to TRBJ1-5; D uncertain. Germline V gene data show CDR1 as KGHSH and CDR2 as LQKENI. Between the trimmed V and J ends, which lost 3 bases and 11 bases, there was a span of 17 bases. The CDR3 loop spans 14 amino acids. The CDR3 DNA reads as TGTGCCAGCTCACCGGGGAGGGTGAGTCCGGCCCAGCATTTT. This codes for CASSPGRVSPAQHF.

This chain connects TRBV7-9 to TRBJ1-2; weak D call: TRBD1 (6 bases). V was cut by 4 bases and J by 0 bases, with 15 bases left in between. The CDR3 covers 16 residues. Germline V gene sequence: CDR1 SEHNR, CDR2 FQNEAQ (reference sequence). CDR3 loop: CASSSGGGIANYGYTF. CDR3 DNA: TGTGCCAGCAGCTCGGGGGGCGGGATAGCTAACTATGGCTACACCTTC.

The chain recombines TRBV28 with TRBJ1-2; 11 bases match TRBD1. V was pared by 6 bases and J by 3 bases, with 3 bases of the junction left unmatched. The CDR3 extends over 14 amino acids. Germline V gene sequence: CDR1 MDHEN, CDR2 SYDVKM. DNA of the CDR3: TGTGCCAGCAGAGGACAGGGGGCGCACTATGGCTACACCTTC. Translation: CASRGQGAHYGYTF.

The chain joins TRBV15 to TRBJ2-1, with 13 nucleotides matching TRBD2. The V gene end was trimmed by 4 bases and the J gene end by 5 bases; junction bases not matched to a gene: 5. Germline lookup yields CDR1 LNHNV and CDR2 YYDKDF (reference sequence). The CDR3 contains 16 residues. For the CDR3, the DNA is TGTGCCACCAGCACCTTACTAGCGGGAGGGGACAATGAGCAGTTCTTC. Amino acids: CATSTLLAGGDNEQFF.

This clone was seen repeatedly, ten times or more. J is TRBJ1-5 and V is TRBV6-1; possible D gene TRBD1, 6 bases. The CDR3 consists of 16 residues. Germline CDR1 MNHNS, CDR2 SASEGT. Trimming shortened V by 4 bases and J by 3 bases, and 16 bases separated the two germline ends. The CDR3 loop is CASSGRGGNVNQPQHF. The CDR3 DNA sequence: TGTGCCAGCAGTGGTAGGGGGGGCAATGTCAATCAGCCCCAGCATTTT.

CDR3 DNA sequence: TGTGCCAGCAGACCGGACAGGGGGTTCGGGGAGCTGTTTTTT. The encoded protein is CASRPDRGFGELFF. The chain combines TRBV6-6 with TRBJ2-2, with 10 bases fitting TRBD1. There are 14 residues in the CDR3. The J segment lost 7 bases and the V segment lost 6 bases, leaving 5 bases of the junction unmatched. CDR1 and CDR2 (germline): MNHNY, SVGAGI (reference sequence).

This rearrangement joins TRBV3-1 (or the pseudogene TRBV3-2) to TRBJ2-3; 11 nucleotides line up with TRBD2. J lost 2 bases, V lost 4 bases, and 11 bases had no gene match. The germline V gene encodes CDR1 LGHDT and CDR2 YNNKEL (reference sequence). The CDR3 contains 18 residues. Here the CDR3 DNA reads TGTGCCAGCAGCCTCAACGTAGCGGGAGGGGGTATCACAGATACGCAGTATTTT. Translating it yields CASSLNVAGGGITDTQYF.

This clone was seen a few times. This chain uses TRBV24-1 with TRBJ2-3; TRBD2 aligns across 12 bases. CDR3 size: 14 residues. The V gene end was trimmed by 6 bases and the J gene end by 3 bases; junction bases not matched to a gene: 0. CDR1 is KGHDR, CDR2 SFDVKD, per germline. CDR3 residues: CATSTSGRTDTQYF. For the CDR3, the DNA is TGTGCCACCAGTACTAGCGGGAGGACAGATACGCAGTATTTT.

V and J are TRBV5-1 and TRBJ2-5; tentative D call: TRBD1 (6 bases). Germline CDR1 reads SGHRS; CDR2 reads YFSETQ. The length of the CDR3 is 15 residues. Trimming cost V 4 bases and J 5 bases, with 18 bases left between them. The CDR3 loop reads CASSPNTGPSETQYF. CDR3 nucleotides: TGCGCCAGCAGCCCCAACACAGGGCCATCGGAGACCCAGTACTTC. The whole variable domain, filled in from reference TRBV5-1 and TRBJ2-5, reads KAGVTQTPRYLIKTRGQQVTLSCSPISGHRSVSWYQQTPGQGLQFLFEYFSETQRNKGNFPGRFSGRQFSNSRSEMNVSTLELGDSALYLCASSPNTGPSETQYFGPGTRLLVL.

This chain uses TRBV7-8 with TRBJ2-7, with D possibly matching TRBD1 (5 bases). From germline, CDR1 is SGHVS and CDR2 FQNEAQ. The V end lost 4 bases, the J end lost 2 bases, and 6 bases lay between the germline ends. This CDR3 region has 12 residues. The CDR3 loop is CASSWTTYEQYF. Here the CDR3 DNA reads TGTGCCAGCAGCTGGACAACCTACGAGCAGTACTTC.

The chain has TRBV5-8 and TRBJ1-1; 7 bases map to TRBD1. The J segment lost 1 base and the V segment lost 2 bases, leaving 2 bases of the junction unmatched. CDR1 and CDR2 from the germline V gene are SGHTS and YDEGEE. The CDR3 length is 14 residues. CDR3 loop: CASSLQGPNTEAFF. CDR3 nucleotide sequence: TGTGCCAGCAGCTTACAGGGGCCGAACACTGAAGCTTTCTTT.

The genes are TRBV9 and TRBJ2-1; possible D gene TRBD1, 6 bases. The CDR3 has 14 residues. V was trimmed by 3 bases and J by 1 base, leaving 8 bases between them. The V gene's germline CDR1 is SGDLS and CDR2 YYNGEE. CDR3 in amino acids: CASSGQGSYNEQFF. For the CDR3, the DNA is TGTGCCAGCAGCGGCCAGGGGTCCTACAATGAGCAGTTCTTC. The full variable domain, its missing parts supplied by reference TRBV9 and TRBJ2-1, is DSGVTQTPKHLITATGQRVTLRCSPRSGDLSVYWYQQSLDQGLQFLIQYYNGEERAKGNILERFSAQQFPDLHSELNLSSLELGDSALYFCASSGQGSYNEQFFGPGTRLTVL.

The chain links TRBV7-2 to TRBJ1-5; D is perhaps TRBD1 (6 bases). This CDR3 region has 14 residues. Germline V CDR1 and CDR2: SGHTA, FQGNSA. V was cut by 5 bases and J by 2 bases, with 10 bases left in between. The CDR3 DNA reads TGTGCCAGCAGCCCCTGGACAGGCAATCAGCCCCAGCATTTT. Translating gives CASSPWTGNQPQHF.

In this sample, this clone turned up a few times. The CDR3 here is CASSIDRVGTEAFF. The CDR3 DNA sequence: TGTGCCAGTAGTATAGACAGGGTCGGCACTGAAGCTTTCTTT. The chain links TRBV19 to TRBJ1-1; possibly TRBD1 for D (5 bases). CDR3 size: 14 residues. The germline V and J ends were trimmed by 0 bases and 4 bases, with 9 bases remaining between them. In germline, CDR1 is LNHDA, CDR2 SQIVND (reference sequence).

In nucleotides, the CDR3 is TGTGCCAGCAGCTTGGTCCCGGGACAGGGGTTAACAGATACGCAGTATTTT. Translated: CASSLVPGQGLTDTQYF. The J gene is TRBJ2-3, the V gene TRBV5-4, with 10 nucleotides matching TRBD1. CDR1 and CDR2 from the germline V gene are SGHNT and YYREEE (reference sequence). The CDR3 is 17 residues long. Trimming took 0 bases from V and 3 from J; bases not matched to a gene: 7.

The chain carries TRBV9 and TRBJ2-2, with 10 positions matching TRBD1. There are 19 residues in the CDR3. The J segment lost 4 bases and the V segment lost 2 bases, leaving 14 bases of the junction unmatched. Germline V CDR1 and CDR2: SGDLS, YYNGEE. CDR3 amino acids: CASSVDWGQGTSSTGELFF. The CDR3 nucleotides are TGTGCCAGCAGCGTCGATTGGGGACAGGGGACGTCGAGCACCGGGGAGCTGTTTTTT.

This chain joins TRBV7-9 and TRBJ1-1; 7 bases match TRBD1. V lost 0 bases and J lost 4; bases outside the gene matches: 8. The CDR3 covers 16 residues. The germline CDR1 and CDR2 sequences are SEHNR and FQNEAQ (reference sequence). CDR3 sequence reads: CASSLARLTGITEAFF. The CDR3 DNA reads TGTGCCAGCAGCTTAGCGCGTCTGACAGGGATCACTGAAGCTTTCTTT.

J is TRBJ2-5 and V is TRBV9; 7 bases map to TRBD1. Germline-derived CDR1 and CDR2 are SGDLS and YYNGEE. The ends lost 3 bases at V and 2 bases at J; junction bases unmatched: 7. The CDR3 spans 15 residues. The CDR3 nucleotides are TGTGCCAGCAGCGCCCAGGGACAGAGTCAAGAGACCCAGTACTTC. Protein sequence: CASSAQGQSQETQYF.

V and J are TRBV5-1 and TRBJ1-2, with D unclear. This CDR3 comprises 13 residues. Trimming took off 0 bases at V and 4 bases at J, with 7 bases between the two ends. CDR1 SGHRS and CDR2 YFSETQ come from the germline V gene. The DNA of the CDR3 is TGCGCCAGCAGCTTGGCCGTCGGCTATGGCTACACCTTC. Amino acids: CASSLAVGYGYTF.